The 16 T cell receptor beta chains presented below share a single source sample, sequenced in a study of shared T cell receptors in the human thymus. Sequencing used immunoSEQ multiplex PCR; TCRdb keeps in-frame clones, though not all of them. The profile covers about 610,000 clones, with 88% appearing a single time and about 0.01% taken by the ten largest. Another study also made use of these data, one on human thymus T cells.

Source material: thymocytes. These receptors were obtained from a boy younger than two with a congenital heart defect.

The chain has TRBV11-2 and TRBJ2-5; TRBD2 is a possible D gene (5 bases). Trimming took 4 bases from V and 0 from J, leaving 12 bases between them. This CDR3 is built from 15 residues. Germline CDR1 and CDR2: SGHAT and FQNNGV. Written as DNA, the CDR3 is TGTGCCAGCAGCTGTTGCTCCGGGAACCAAGAGACCCAGTACTTC. Translating gives CASSCCSGNQETQYF.

The chain joins TRBV5-6 to TRBJ2-5; D is possibly TRBD1 (5 bases). The CDR3 covers 15 residues. Germline CDR1 SGHDT, CDR2 YYEEEE. Trimming removed 2 bases at V and 3 bases at J, with 14 bases between. This CDR3 reads CASSFGGQKKETQYF. DNA for the CDR3: TGTGCCAGCAGCTTCGGCGGACAAAAAAAAGAGACCCAGTACTTC.

Written as DNA, the CDR3 is TGTGCCAGCAATGGACTCCCCCGCCCCCATGAGCAGTTCTTC. It specifies CASNGLPRPHEQFF. The rearrangement joins TRBV6-1 to TRBJ2-1; a weak D match, TRBD2 (5 bases). Trimming removed 7 bases from V and 8 bases from J, with 18 bases in between. Germline V gives CDR1 MNHNS, CDR2 SASEGT. This CDR3 contains 14 residues.

The chain employs TRBV27 and TRBJ2-7, with TRBD2 matching over 10 bases. The CDR3 has 15 residues. The junction had 2 bases not matched to a gene; V was cut back by 1 base and J by 2 bases. CDR1 MNHEY and CDR2 SMNVEV come from the germline V gene (reference sequence). The CDR3 here is CASSLWTSGTYEQYF. The CDR3 region has the DNA TGTGCCAGCAGTTTATGGACTAGCGGAACCTACGAGCAGTACTTC.

The chain joins TRBV2 to TRBJ2-1; maybe TRBD2 (6 bases). The V and J ends lost 6 bases and 7 bases respectively, with 10 bases between them. This CDR3 has 12 amino acids. In germline, CDR1 is SNHLY, CDR2 FYNNEI. The CDR3 loop reads CASRGGKNEQFF. The CDR3 nucleotides read TGTGCCAGCAGGGGGGGTAAAAATGAGCAGTTCTTC. Variable domain in full (rest from reference TRBV2 and TRBJ2-1): EPEVTQTPSHQVTQMGQEVILRCVPISNHLYFYWYRQILGQKVEFLVSFYNNEISEKSEIFDDQFSVERPDGSNFTLKIRSTKLEDSAMYFCASRGGKNEQFFGPGTRLTVL.

The chain combines TRBV5-8 with TRBJ2-7; 15 bases fit TRBD2. This CDR3 contains 17 residues. V trimming: 4 bases; J trimming: 1 base; junction bases outside the gene matches: 6. From germline, CDR1 is SGHTS and CDR2 YDEGEE. CDR3 sequence (DNA): TGTGCCAGCAGCCAGCGGACTAGCGGGAGGGTATCCTACGAGCAGTACTTC. It translates to CASSQRTSGRVSYEQYF.

The chain recombines TRBV23-1 with TRBJ2-1; the match to TRBD2 covers 10 bases. TRBV23-1 is an open reading frame, and its role is uncertain. The J segment lost 5 bases and the V segment lost 2 bases, leaving 6 bases of the junction unmatched. The CDR3 extends over 16 amino acids. The CDR3 here is CASSQPTSGWNNEQFF. CDR3 coding DNA: TGCGCCAGCAGTCAACCGACTAGCGGGTGGAACAATGAGCAGTTCTTC.

The chain combines TRBV30 with TRBJ2-2, with D unclear. V lost 0 bases, J lost 5 bases, and 10 bases lay in between. The CDR3 covers 14 residues. From germline, CDR1 is GTSNPN and CDR2 SVGIG (reference sequence). This chain's CDR3 is CAWSVLSGTGELFF. For the CDR3, the DNA is TGTGCCTGGAGTGTACTCTCAGGTACCGGGGAGCTGTTTTTT. Looking up the rest from reference TRBV30 and TRBJ2-2 gives the full variable domain: SQTIHQWPATLVQPVGSPLSLECTVEGTSNPNLYWYRQAAGRGLQLLFYSVGIGQISSEVPQNLSASRPQDRQFILSSKKLLLSDSGFYLCAWSVLSGTGELFFGEGSRLTVL.

This rearrangement joins TRBV6-1 to TRBJ2-7, with 7 bases aligning to TRBD2. Trimming cost V 1 base and J 6 bases; bases outside gene matches: 9. The CDR3 loop spans 15 amino acids. Germline V lookup: CDR1 MNHNS, CDR2 SASEGT. The CDR3 is CASSEETGEGLEQYF. CDR3 sequence (DNA): TGTGCCAGCAGTGAAGAAACTGGGGAGGGTCTCGAGCAGTACTTC.

Only one count was recorded for this clone. This chain uses TRBV19 with TRBJ2-1, with D possibly being TRBD2 (6 bases). Germline CDR1 LNHDA, CDR2 SQIVND (reference sequence). This CDR3 has 16 amino acids. The V end lost 4 bases, the J end lost 9 bases, and 22 bases lay between the germline ends. CDR3 coding DNA: TGTGCCAGTAGTAAGCGGGCAGTTGGCGAGAAAGGTGAGCAGTTCTTC. It encodes CASSKRAVGEKGEQFF.

This sequence joins TRBV5-1 and TRBJ2-1; TRBD2 matches at 8 bases. Germline values: CDR1 SGHRS, CDR2 YFSETQ. The CDR3 spans 19 residues. V lost 4 bases, J lost 4 bases, and 19 bases stayed unmatched. The CDR3 DNA reads TGCGCCAGCAGCCCTAAAGGTCCCCTTAGCGGGGTAGGGTACAATGAGCAGTTCTTC. This encodes CASSPKGPLSGVGYNEQFF.

The rearrangement uses TRBV2 and TRBJ2-7, with 13 bases lining up with TRBD2. The length of the CDR3 is 19 residues. The germline V gene has CDR1 SNHLY and CDR2 FYNNEI. J lost 6 bases, V lost 8 bases, and 22 bases had no gene match. CDR3 nucleotides: TGTGCCAGCCACAACCCCTATGGGAGGACTAGCGGGAGTTCAGCCGAGCAGTACTTC. Protein product: CASHNPYGRTSGSSAEQYF.

This clone has only one observation. The rearrangement uses TRBV11-2 and TRBJ2-1; 9 bases match TRBD1. J was trimmed by 9 bases and V by 4 bases; bases with no gene match: 10. CDR1 is SGHAT, CDR2 FQNNGV, per germline. This CDR3 has 15 amino acids. The CDR3 here is CASSSPGQGTIEQFF. The CDR3 DNA is TGTGCCAGCAGCTCCCCGGGACAGGGAACTATTGAGCAGTTCTTC.

The chain employs TRBV11-2 and TRBJ2-7, with D maybe TRBD2 (6 bases). The CDR3 runs to 17 residues. CDR1 is SGHAT, CDR2 FQNNGV, per germline. V was trimmed by 0 bases and J by 5 bases, leaving 20 bases between them. The CDR3 DNA reads TGTGCCAGCAGCTTAGAGCCGCCGACTAGGAGCTTTAACGAGCAGTACTTC. Its translation is CASSLEPPTRSFNEQYF. The full variable domain, completed using reference TRBV11-2 and TRBJ2-7, is EAGVAQSPRYKIIEKRQSVAFWCNPISGHATLYWYQQILGQGPKLLIQFQNNGVVDDSQLPKDRFSAERLKGVDSTLKIQPAKLEDSAVYLCASSLEPPTRSFNEQYFGPGTRLTVT.

In DNA form, the CDR3 reads TGTGCCAGCAGCTATGGAGGTCGCATAGCGGGAGTAAGCAATGAGCAGTTCTTC. Its protein is CASSYGGRIAGVSNEQFF. The chain combines TRBV7-9 with TRBJ2-1; the match to TRBD2 covers 9 bases. The CDR3 covers 18 residues. With V trimmed by 4 bases and J by 6 bases, 16 bases remained unmatched. The germline gives CDR1 SEHNR, CDR2 FQNEAQ (reference sequence).

This chain links TRBV7-2 with TRBJ1-3; 9 bases align to TRBD1. Germline lookup yields CDR1 SGHTA and CDR2 FQGNSA. The V gene end was trimmed by 1 base and the J gene end by 4 bases; junction bases not matched to a gene: 2. The CDR3 length is 15 residues. This CDR3 is CASSLGTGVGNTIYF. CDR3 sequence (DNA): TGTGCCAGCAGCTTAGGGACAGGGGTCGGAAACACCATATATTTT.